What follows are 32 T cell receptor beta chains derived from one specimen sequenced in a study of early T cells in non-severe SARS-CoV-2 infection. TCRdb re-analysed the 5' RACE reads in MiXCR, keeping a single row per CDR3 protein. The sample lists some 51,000 distinct CDR3 sequences, just under 15% occurring once. The sample consisted of whole blood, taken at baseline. These receptors came from an adult who was a healthcare worker with PCR-confirmed SARS-CoV-2 infection or an uninfected control (not recorded which).

This clonotype was counted only a few times. For the CDR3, the DNA is TGTGCCAGCAGTTTATGGTTGGGAGGGGAGAACATTCAGTACTTC. Protein sequence: CASSLWLGGENIQYF. The V gene is TRBV28, the J gene TRBJ2-4; 7 bases are a match to TRBD2. V lost 0 bases to trimming and J lost 7 bases; unmatched junction nucleotides: 6. The length of the CDR3 is 15 residues. Looked up from germline, CDR1 is MDHEN and CDR2 is SYDVKM.

The V gene is TRBV20-1, the J gene TRBJ2-2; tentatively, D is TRBD2 (6 bases). The V end was cut by 0 bases, the J end by 4 bases, with 9 bases between. CDR1 is DFQATT, CDR2 SNEGSKA, per germline (reference sequence). CDR3 length: 14 residues. This chain's CDR3 is CSARDGGSTGELFF. DNA of the CDR3: TGCAGTGCTAGAGATGGGGGGAGCACCGGGGAGCTGTTTTTT.

This clonotype was counted only a few times. The rearrangement uses TRBV6-1 and TRBJ1-2, with 9 bases aligning to TRBD1. V was clipped by 5 bases and J by 2 bases; unmatched bases: 15. The germline V gene has CDR1 MNHNS and CDR2 SASEGT. The CDR3 totals 18 residues. In DNA, the CDR3 is TGTGCCAGCAGTTCAATACGGACGTGGACAGGGGAGAACTATGGCTACACCTTC. Amino acid sequence: CASSSIRTWTGENYGYTF.

Written as DNA, the CDR3 is TGTGCCAGCAGTGACTCCGGGACTAGCGGGTACAATGAGCAGTTCTTC. Protein: CASSDSGTSGYNEQFF. The V call is TRBV6-4, the J call TRBJ2-1, with TRBD2 identical over 12 bases. The V gene's germline CDR1 is MRHNA and CDR2 SNTAGT. V gave up 0 bases and J gave up 4 bases; unmatched junction bases: 1. The CDR3 has 16 amino acids.

The chain recombines TRBV24-1 with TRBJ1-1; 7 nucleotides match TRBD1. The trim removed 4 bases at V and 7 bases at J, leaving 5 bases unmatched. Germline lookup yields CDR1 KGHDR and CDR2 SFDVKD. CDR3 size: 13 residues. DNA for the CDR3: TGTGCCACCAGTGAACAAGGACAGGTTGAAGCTTTCTTT. This encodes CATSEQGQVEAFF.

This clonotype was detected many times. The J gene is TRBJ2-7, the V gene TRBV29-1; TRBD1 is a possible D gene (5 bases). This CDR3 has 12 amino acids. The germline V gene encodes CDR1 SQVTM and CDR2 ANQGSEA. With 4 bases removed from V and 6 bases from J, the gap between germline ends came to 13 bases. The CDR3 DNA is TGCAGCGTTGTACGCAGGGAAGGCGAGCAGTACTTC. It encodes CSVVRREGEQYF.

This clonotype has ten or more counts. The chain links TRBV5-1 to TRBJ2-7, with 8 nucleotides matching TRBD1. Germline-derived CDR1 and CDR2 are SGHRS and YFSETQ. The CDR3 consists of 13 residues. V lost 4 bases, J lost 6 bases, and 6 bases stayed unmatched. The CDR3 bases are TGCGCCAGCAGCCCTAGACAGGGGCTCGAGCAGTACTTC. Its translation: CASSPRQGLEQYF.

Ten or more counts support this clonotype. J is TRBJ2-7 and V is TRBV18; D perhaps matches TRBD2 (6 bases). The CDR3 spans 14 residues. The germline gives CDR1 KGHSH, CDR2 LQKENI. V shed 5 bases and J shed 5 bases, with 16 bases lying between them. CDR3 protein: CASSALAGIDEQYF. As DNA, the CDR3 is TGTGCCAGCTCAGCACTCGCGGGGATCGACGAGCAGTACTTC.

The CDR3 loop reads CASSFWGLAARSYNEQFF. The CDR3 DNA sequence: TGTGCCAGCAGTTTCTGGGGACTAGCGGCTCGCTCCTACAATGAGCAGTTCTTC. This chain joins TRBV12-3 or TRBV12-4 and TRBJ2-1; TRBD2 agrees at 11 bases. The CDR3 extends over 18 amino acids. Trimming took 3 bases from V and 0 from J; bases not matched to a gene: 7.

The chain joins TRBV12-5 to TRBJ2-3; maybe TRBD2 (5 bases). CDR1 and CDR2 (germline): LGHNT, FRNRAP. Between the trimmed V and J ends, which lost 7 bases and 6 bases, there was a span of 17 bases. The CDR3 runs to 14 residues. CDR3 residues: CASAVETEADTQYF. For the CDR3, the DNA is TGTGCTAGTGCCGTAGAAACGGAGGCGGATACGCAGTATTTT.

V usage is TRBV28 and J usage is TRBJ2-1; D not resolved. The ends were cut back, 8 bases at V and 7 bases at J, with 9 bases in the middle. Germline CDR1 is MDHEN and CDR2 is SYDVKM. The CDR3 consists of 11 residues. CDR3 in amino acids: CASRVRNEQFF. The CDR3 DNA reads as TGTGCCAGCCGCGTCCGGAATGAGCAGTTCTTC.

The chain couples TRBV6-2 or TRBV6-3 to TRBJ2-1; TRBD1 matches at 7 bases. V lost 6 bases and J lost 6; bases outside the gene matches: 8. The CDR3 has 14 residues. Germline lookup yields CDR1 MNHEY and CDR2 SVGEGT. The CDR3 coding sequence is TGTGCCAGCAGCCTTTGGACAGGAGGCAATGAGCAGTTCTTC. Translating gives CASSLWTGGNEQFF.

The chain's CDR3 is CSATGHLYGYTF. CDR3 DNA: TGCAGTGCTACAGGACACCTCTATGGCTACACCTTC. This sequence joins TRBV20-1 and TRBJ1-2; D might be TRBD1 (5 bases). CDR3 length equals 12 residues. Germline CDR1 DFQATT, CDR2 SNEGSKA (reference sequence). The ends were cut back, 4 bases at V and 4 bases at J, with 10 bases in the middle.

This chain joins TRBV12-3 or TRBV12-4 and TRBJ1-3; D unclear. The CDR3 sequence is 15 residues long. V was clipped by 9 bases and J by 0 bases, with 15 bases between them. CDR3 residues: CASRVRGNSGNTIYF. In DNA, the CDR3 is TGTGCCAGTCGGGTCCGAGGCAACTCTGGAAACACCATATATTTT.

This clonotype was detected a few times. The chain carries TRBV28 and TRBJ2-3; 7 bases line up with TRBD2. The CDR3 is made up of 13 amino acids. The J segment lost 11 bases and the V segment lost 1 base, leaving 6 bases of the junction unmatched. Looked up from germline, CDR1 is MDHEN and CDR2 is SYDVKM. CDR3 nucleotide sequence: TGTGCCAGCAGTTTATCCCTAGCGGAGGAGCAGTATTTT. Amino acid sequence: CASSLSLAEEQYF.

This clonotype was counted only a few times. The chain recombines TRBV7-9 with TRBJ2-7, with a tentative D call TRBD2 (7 bases). Looked up from germline, CDR1 is SEHNR and CDR2 is FQNEAQ (reference sequence). V was pared by 4 bases and J by 2 bases, with 12 bases between. CDR3 length: 14 amino acids. CDR3 bases: TGTGCCAGCAGCTCAGCGGGACAACCCTACGAGCAGTACTTC. Amino acid sequence: CASSSAGQPYEQYF.

Only a few counts were recorded for this clonotype. The chain uses TRBV7-2 and TRBJ1-2; TRBD1 might be the D (5 bases). CDR1 SGHTA and CDR2 FQGNSA come from the germline V gene. The V gene lost 7 bases and the J gene lost 7 bases, with 10 bases spanning the gap. The CDR3 totals 11 residues. The CDR3 loop is CASTRVGGYTF. CDR3 sequence (DNA): TGTGCCAGCACCAGGGTCGGTGGCTACACCTTC.

The rearrangement joins TRBV28 to TRBJ2-1; TRBD2 matches 10 bases. Trimming removed 6 bases from V and 8 bases from J; junction bases left unmatched: 10. Per germline, CDR1 MDHEN and CDR2 SYDVKM. The CDR3 is 15 residues long. CDR3 sequence: CASSPSGGVQDEQFF. Here the CDR3 DNA reads TGTGCCAGCAGCCCTAGCGGGGGCGTCCAGGATGAGCAGTTCTTC.

This clonotype was seen ten or more times. In DNA form, the CDR3 reads TGTGCCAGCAGCTTAACCCCCACCCTTAGCCGGGACACTGAAGCTTTCTTT. Translation: CASSLTPTLSRDTEAFF. The genes are TRBV11-2 and TRBJ1-1; no firm D call. Trimming cost V 2 bases and J 3 bases, with 19 bases left between them. The length of the CDR3 is 17 residues. Germline CDR1 is SGHAT and CDR2 is FQNNGV.

Many counts were recorded for this clonotype. The V gene is TRBV4-1, the J gene TRBJ2-7; D is uncertain. The CDR3 has 15 amino acids. Between the trimmed V and J ends, which lost 5 bases and 0 bases, there was a span of 14 bases. In germline, CDR1 is MGHRA, CDR2 YSYEKL. Here the CDR3 reads CASSSTTPFSYEQYF. CDR3 nucleotide sequence: TGCGCCAGCAGCTCGACGACTCCCTTCTCCTACGAGCAGTACTTC.

V gene TRBV7-2 combines with J gene TRBJ2-3; no firm D call. Between the trimmed V and J ends, which lost 1 base and 2 bases, there was a span of 10 bases. This CDR3 contains 15 residues. The germline V gene has CDR1 SGHTA and CDR2 FQGNSA. As DNA, the CDR3 is TGTGCCAGCAGCTTAGACTATGTGGCCACAGATACGCAGTATTTT. Protein: CASSLDYVATDTQYF.

The table lists this clonotype with a few counts. J is TRBJ2-5 and V is TRBV19; D may be TRBD1 or TRBD2 (5 bases each). CDR1 and CDR2 (germline): LNHDA, SQIVND (reference sequence). Trimming pared 6 bases from V and 5 bases from J, leaving 10 bases between. The CDR3 sequence is 12 residues long. This chain's CDR3 is CASSVRGETQYF. In DNA form, the CDR3 reads TGTGCCAGTAGCGTGAGGGGTGAGACCCAGTACTTC.

A few counts support this clonotype. This chain links TRBV30 with TRBJ2-7; 11 nucleotides line up with TRBD2. CDR3 size: 13 residues. The V gene end was trimmed by 4 bases and the J gene end by 3 bases; junction bases not matched to a gene: 2. Germline V CDR1 and CDR2: GTSNPN, SVGIG (reference sequence). The CDR3 DNA reads as TGTGCCTGGACCGGGACTAGCGGCTACGAGCAGTACTTC. It encodes CAWTGTSGYEQYF. Variable domain in full (rest from reference TRBV30 and TRBJ2-7): SQTIHQWPATLVQPVGSPLSLECTVEGTSNPNLYWYRQAAGRGLQLLFYSVGIGQISSEVPQNLSASRPQDRQFILSSKKLLLSDSGFYLCAWTGTSGYEQYFGPGTRLTVT.

The rearrangement uses TRBV5-4 and TRBJ1-4; the D is unclear. Trimming pared 1 base from V and 7 bases from J, leaving 11 bases between. Germline lookup yields CDR1 SGHNT and CDR2 YYREEE (reference sequence). The CDR3 contains 14 residues. The CDR3 spells CASSLPGKTEKLFF. In nucleotides, the CDR3 is TGTGCCAGCAGCTTGCCCGGAAAAACTGAAAAACTGTTTTTT.

The chain has TRBV6-4 and TRBJ2-3; possibly TRBD2 for D (6 bases). Trimming cost V 3 bases and J 1 base, with 8 bases left between them. This CDR3 contains 14 residues. Germline V CDR1 and CDR2: MRHNA, SNTAGT. CDR3 region: CASSESGRTDTQYF. Here the CDR3 DNA reads TGTGCCAGCAGTGAAAGCGGGCGCACAGATACGCAGTATTTT.

The chain combines TRBV3-1 with TRBJ1-5; D is unclear. Germline V gene data show CDR1 as LGHDT and CDR2 as YNNKEL (reference sequence). This CDR3 comprises 14 residues. The V gene lost 5 bases and the J gene lost 1 base, with 9 bases spanning the gap. In DNA, the CDR3 is TGTGCCAGCAGCTCGTCTGGGAGCAATCAGCCCCAGCATTTT. Encoded protein: CASSSSGSNQPQHF.

This clonotype was seen ten or more times. V and J are TRBV5-5 and TRBJ1-1; D gene unclear. CDR3 length: 15 amino acids. V was shortened by 3 bases and J by 0 bases, with 12 bases between the two germline ends. CDR1 and CDR2 from the germline V gene are SGHKS and YYEKEE (reference sequence). Here the CDR3 reads CASSSLTSLNTEAFF. In DNA, the CDR3 is TGTGCCAGCAGCTCCCTGACAAGCCTGAACACTGAAGCTTTCTTT.

This clonotype has only a few counts. The chain links TRBV11-2 to TRBJ2-7, with 8 positions matching TRBD2. Germline V gene lookup returns CDR1 SGHAT and CDR2 FQNNGV. The trim removed 5 bases at V and 3 bases at J, leaving 9 bases unmatched. The CDR3 runs 15 residues. The CDR3 protein is CASSDPGGLVYEQYF. CDR3 DNA: TGTGCCAGCAGCGACCCCGGGGGACTAGTCTACGAGCAGTACTTC.

The chain joins TRBV28 to TRBJ1-2, with D unresolved. Germline V CDR1 and CDR2: MDHEN, SYDVKM. The CDR3 is made up of 15 amino acids. Trimming cost V 10 bases and J 2 bases, with 20 bases left between them. The CDR3 protein is CATHFSGFGNYGYTF. The CDR3 DNA is TGTGCCACCCATTTCTCGGGTTTTGGGAACTATGGCTACACCTTC.

The genes are TRBV6-7 and TRBJ1-5, with D perhaps matching TRBD1 (6 bases). TRBV6-7 is reported as an ORF; its role is uncertain. V lost 0 bases and J 2 bases, leaving 11 bases between the germline ends. This CDR3 contains 16 residues. CDR3 in amino acids: CASSYSGGTCNQPQHF. For the CDR3, the DNA is TGTGCCAGCAGTTACTCAGGGGGTACGTGCAATCAGCCCCAGCATTTT.

V and J are TRBV5-1 and TRBJ2-5, with D possibly matching TRBD1 (5 bases). V lost 4 bases to trimming and J lost 2 bases, with 12 bases between them. The CDR3 covers 14 residues. Looked up from germline, CDR1 is SGHRS and CDR2 is YFSETQ. CDR3: CASSRRTIQETQYF. The CDR3 nucleotides are TGCGCCAGCAGCCGACGGACAATACAAGAGACCCAGTACTTC.

This clonotype was detected ten times or more. The genes are TRBV19 and TRBJ2-1; D gene uncertain. Trimming removed 10 bases at V and 2 bases at J, with 15 bases between. The germline CDR1 and CDR2 sequences are LNHDA and SQIVND (reference sequence). This CDR3 comprises 14 residues. The CDR3 DNA sequence: TGTGCCATCGCACCCGGATCGGCCTACAATGAGCAGTTCTTC. Translation gives CAIAPGSAYNEQFF.